Each of the 30 T cell receptor beta chains below was sequenced from the same sample in a study of cytomegalovirus exposure and HLA in healthy donors. Generated by immunoSEQ multiplex PCR, the TCRdb table keeps only in-frame clones and is missing some. The sample lists 200,000 or so clones, 84% occurring once. The sequencing sample was made of PBMCs. The receptor set was obtained from a woman aged 30 to 39 in good health and CMV-seropositive.

The J gene is TRBJ2-7, the V gene TRBV5-1; D might be TRBD1 (5 bases). The germline CDR1 and CDR2 sequences are SGHRS and YFSETQ. V lost 5 bases and J 2 bases, leaving 11 bases between the germline ends. The CDR3 loop spans 13 amino acids. CDR3 amino acids: CASRDTGAYEQYF. The CDR3 coding sequence is TGCGCCAGCAGGGACACCGGCGCCTACGAGCAGTACTTC.

This sequence joins TRBV18 and TRBJ1-1; D is uncertain. Trimming stripped 5 bases from V and 0 bases from J, with 10 bases between. The CDR3 runs 14 residues. The germline V gene encodes CDR1 KGHSH and CDR2 LQKENI. DNA of the CDR3: TGTGCCAGCTCAAGCACGGGTGTGAACACTGAAGCTTTCTTT. This sequence encodes CASSSTGVNTEAFF.

The rearrangement joins TRBV7-3 to TRBJ2-1; 9 bases map to TRBD2. The V and J ends lost 1 base and 7 bases, in that order; junction bases with no gene match: 8. There are 16 residues in the CDR3. Germline V gene data show CDR1 as SGHTA and CDR2 as FQGTGA. CDR3 sequence reads: CASSLSSAGGGNEQFF. The CDR3 DNA reads TGTGCCAGCAGCTTAAGTTCCGCGGGAGGGGGAAATGAGCAGTTCTTC. Supplemented by reference TRBV7-3 and TRBJ2-1, the full variable domain reads GAGVSQTPSNKVTEKGKYVELRCDPISGHTALYWYRQSLGQGPEFLIYFQGTGAADDSGLPNDRFFAVRPEGSVSTLKIQRTERGDSAVYLCASSLSSAGGGNEQFFGPGTRLTVL.

This rearrangement joins TRBV7-8 to TRBJ1-4; 7 nucleotides align to TRBD1. The CDR3 is 14 amino acids. The germline V gene has CDR1 SGHVS and CDR2 FQNEAQ. Trimming removed 5 bases from V and 6 bases from J; junction bases left unmatched: 6. The CDR3: CASSRDSGHEKLFF. CDR3 nucleotides: TGTGCCAGCAGCCGGGACAGCGGACATGAAAAACTGTTTTTT.

The V call is TRBV18, the J call TRBJ1-3, with 8 bases lining up with TRBD1. The CDR3 runs to 16 residues. In germline, CDR1 is KGHSH, CDR2 LQKENI. Losses at the gene ends were 4 bases for V and 0 bases for J; bases not matched to a gene: 5. CDR3 protein: CASSLTGGSSGNTIYF. The CDR3, as DNA: TGTGCCAGCTCACTTACAGGGGGGAGCTCTGGAAACACCATATATTTT.

The chain is built from TRBV7-9 and TRBJ2-7, with D possibly TRBD2 on 5 matching bases. CDR1 is SEHNR and CDR2 is FQNEAQ in the germline V gene (reference sequence). This CDR3 is 15 amino acids long. The germline V and J ends were trimmed by 1 base and 0 bases, with 10 bases remaining between them. Here the CDR3 reads CASSLVVSGSYEQYF. In nucleotides, the CDR3 is TGTGCCAGCAGCTTAGTGGTGAGCGGCTCCTACGAGCAGTACTTC.

The chain carries TRBV9 and TRBJ2-7; 8 nucleotides agree with TRBD2. The J segment lost 4 bases and the V segment lost 4 bases, leaving 7 bases of the junction unmatched. This CDR3 region has 14 residues. Germline V gives CDR1 SGDLS, CDR2 YYNGEE. The CDR3 coding sequence is TGTGCCAGCAGCCCTACGGGACTAGGTTACGAGCAGTACTTC. The encoded protein is CASSPTGLGYEQYF. Drawing the rest from reference TRBV9 and TRBJ2-7, the complete variable domain is DSGVTQTPKHLITATGQRVTLRCSPRSGDLSVYWYQQSLDQGLQFLIQYYNGEERAKGNILERFSAQQFPDLHSELNLSSLELGDSALYFCASSPTGLGYEQYFGPGTRLTVT.

The CDR3 bases are TGTGCCAGCAGTCAGAACACTGAAGCTTTCTTT. It specifies CASSQNTEAFF. The chain combines TRBV14 with TRBJ1-1, with no clear D. V was clipped by 6 bases and J by 1 base, with 3 bases between them. Per the germline V gene, CDR1 is SGHDN and CDR2 is FVKESK. There are 11 residues in the CDR3.

The rearrangement links TRBV6-5 to TRBJ1-2; 8 bases line up with TRBD1. From germline, CDR1 is MNHEY and CDR2 SVGAGI. V was pared by 6 bases and J by 3 bases, with 6 bases of the junction left unmatched. The CDR3 is made up of 14 amino acids. The CDR3 coding sequence is TGTGCCAGCAGCCCCGCAGGGGGCCACTATGGCTACACCTTC. Encoded protein: CASSPAGGHYGYTF.

This clone was observed once. The rearrangement uses TRBV29-1 and TRBJ1-1, with unresolved D. The CDR3 is 11 residues long. CDR1 and CDR2 (germline): SQVTM, ANQGSEA. The CDR3 spells CQTSWDTEAFF. The CDR3 DNA is TGCCAGACTTCCTGGGACACTGAAGCTTTCTTT.

This chain uses TRBV27 with TRBJ2-1; 7 nucleotides match TRBD2. The germline CDR1 and CDR2 sequences are MNHEY and SMNVEV (reference sequence). J gave up 6 bases and V 4 bases, and 9 bases lay outside the gene matches. The CDR3 runs to 15 residues. The CDR3 coding sequence is TGTGCCAGCAGTTACTTGCGGGAGCAGGGCAATGAGCAGTTCTTC. Translated, it gives CASSYLREQGNEQFF.

V and J are TRBV11-2 and TRBJ1-1; 7 bases agree with TRBD1. Trimming took 5 bases from V and 2 from J; bases not matched to a gene: 8. Germline CDR1 reads SGHAT; CDR2 reads FQNNGV. This CDR3 contains 15 residues. CDR3 nucleotide sequence: TGTGCCAGCAGCCAATGGGACAGATCAAACACTGAAGCTTTCTTT. Translating it yields CASSQWDRSNTEAFF.

There are a few counts of this clone. The rearrangement links TRBV2 to TRBJ1-5; 9 bases agree with TRBD1. Trimming took 4 bases from V and 4 from J; bases not matched to a gene: 5. Germline CDR1 and CDR2: SNHLY and FYNNEI. The CDR3 totals 15 residues. The CDR3 DNA follows: TGTGCCAGCAGTGTCCTGGGACAGGGAAATCAGCCCCAGCATTTT. Amino acids: CASSVLGQGNQPQHF.

This sequence joins TRBV6-5 and TRBJ2-1, with a tentative D call TRBD1 (6 bases). CDR1 is MNHEY and CDR2 is SVGAGI in the germline V gene. The CDR3 extends over 14 amino acids. V lost 5 bases to trimming and J lost 5 bases, with 13 bases between them. CDR3 loop: CASSPEDRHNEQFF. Here the CDR3 DNA reads TGTGCCAGCAGTCCTGAGGACAGACACAATGAGCAGTTCTTC.

The rearrangement uses TRBV6-6 and TRBJ2-3, with 7 bases identical to TRBD2. Germline V gene data show CDR1 as MNHNY and CDR2 as SVGAGI (reference sequence). With 7 bases clipped from V and 2 bases from J, the junction kept 9 bases outside the gene matches. The CDR3 totals 15 residues. CDR3 in amino acids: CASNPTGGTTDTQYF. DNA for the CDR3: TGTGCCAGCAATCCTACGGGAGGCACCACAGATACGCAGTATTTT.

In its sample, this clone was seen a few times. The rearrangement joins TRBV5-1 to TRBJ1-5; 10 bases are a match to TRBD1. V dropped 1 base and J dropped 7; count of bases not matched to a gene: 5. CDR3 length: 15 amino acids. CDR1 and CDR2 (germline): SGHRS, YFSETQ. The CDR3 nucleotides are TGCGCCAGCAGCTTGCTGGGACAGGGGAACCAGCCCCAGCATTTT. This encodes CASSLLGQGNQPQHF.

This clone was found once. The J gene is TRBJ2-1, the V gene TRBV5-6; D is uncertain. Germline V gene lookup returns CDR1 SGHDT and CDR2 YYEEEE. This CDR3 is 14 amino acids long. The ends were cut back, 0 bases at V and 5 bases at J, with 9 bases in the middle. This CDR3 reads CASSLESLNNEQFF. The DNA of the CDR3 is TGTGCCAGCAGCTTGGAGTCCCTAAACAATGAGCAGTTCTTC. Based on the CDR3 plus reference TRBV5-6 and TRBJ2-1, the full variable domain is DAGVTQSPTHLIKTRGQQVTLRCSPKSGHDTVSWYQQALGQGPQFIFQYYEEEERQRGNFPDRFSGHQFPNYSSELNVNALLLGDSALYLCASSLESLNNEQFFGPGTRLTVL.

This rearrangement joins TRBV27 to TRBJ2-3, with D maybe TRBD2 (6 bases). This CDR3 region has 16 residues. Germline CDR1 and CDR2: MNHEY and SMNVEV (reference sequence). The germline V and J ends were trimmed by 6 bases and 1 base, with 17 bases remaining between them. The CDR3 spells CASSFALGGGTDTQYF. The CDR3 bases are TGTGCCAGCAGCTTTGCCCTTGGCGGGGGCACAGATACGCAGTATTTT.

The chain uses TRBV18 and TRBJ1-1; 8 bases align to TRBD1. The CDR3 totals 13 residues. V shed 6 bases and J 5 bases; nucleotides not matched to a gene: 5. CDR1 KGHSH and CDR2 LQKENI come from the germline V gene. CDR3 region: CASSPDRGTEAFF. The CDR3, as DNA: TGTGCCAGCTCTCCCGACAGGGGAACTGAAGCTTTCTTT.

This clone turned up a few times. This chain's CDR3 is CASSPPLAGVYEQYF. In DNA form, the CDR3 reads TGTGCCAGCTCACCCCCACTAGCGGGAGTATACGAGCAGTACTTC. The chain recombines TRBV18 with TRBJ2-7, with 11 positions matching TRBD2. The germline V gene encodes CDR1 KGHSH and CDR2 LQKENI. With 3 bases clipped from V and 4 bases from J, the junction kept 5 bases outside the gene matches. This CDR3 contains 15 residues.

This clone was counted between two and nine times. CDR3: CASSAQAYYGYTF. CDR3 DNA: TGTGCCAGCAGTGCACAGGCGTACTATGGCTACACCTTC. The chain links TRBV2 to TRBJ1-2; D possibly corresponds to TRBD1 (5 bases). This CDR3 is built from 13 residues. Germline CDR1 is SNHLY and CDR2 is FYNNEI. V gave up 4 bases and J gave up 3 bases, with 9 bases separating them.

The chain recombines TRBV7-2 with TRBJ2-5; 12 bases map to TRBD2. J was trimmed by 1 base and V by 5 bases; bases with no gene match: 5. Germline CDR1 and CDR2: SGHTA and FQGNSA. This CDR3 is built from 16 residues. CDR3 residues: CASSRTSGEAQETQYF. In DNA form, the CDR3 reads TGTGCCAGCAGCCGGACTAGCGGGGAAGCCCAAGAGACCCAGTACTTC.

The chain joins TRBV5-6 to TRBJ2-2; no definite D call. The germline gives CDR1 SGHDT, CDR2 YYEEEE. Between the trimmed V and J ends, which lost 3 bases and 2 bases, there was a span of 14 bases. The length of the CDR3 is 16 residues. CDR3 amino acids: CASSSDPRINTGELFF. The CDR3 bases are TGTGCCAGCAGCTCTGACCCGAGGATCAACACCGGGGAGCTGTTTTTT.

This clone appeared a single time. V usage is TRBV28 and J usage is TRBJ2-1; 7 bases are a match to TRBD2. V shed 5 bases, J shed 12 bases, and the junction held 7 bases outside the gene matches. This CDR3 region has 12 residues. In germline, CDR1 is MDHEN, CDR2 SYDVKM. The CDR3 DNA reads as TGTGCCAGCAGTCCTCACCGGGAGGTGCAGTTCTTC. Translating gives CASSPHREVQFF.

This clone occurred a few times. The gene calls are TRBV11-2 and TRBJ1-2; weak D call: TRBD1 (6 bases). This CDR3 spans 13 amino acids. V was clipped by 8 bases and J by 4 bases, with 14 bases between them. Germline V gene sequence: CDR1 SGHAT, CDR2 FQNNGV. This CDR3 reads CASAPGVSYGYTF. In DNA form, the CDR3 reads TGTGCCAGCGCCCCAGGGGTTAGCTATGGCTACACCTTC.

The chain has TRBV6-5 and TRBJ1-4, with no clear D. Germline CDR1 MNHEY, CDR2 SVGAGI. V lost 4 bases and J lost 4, with 16 bases in between. The CDR3 extends over 16 amino acids. For the CDR3, the DNA is TGTGCCAGCAGTTCCCCTGGGAGGCAAAATAATGAAAAACTGTTTTTT. It translates to CASSSPGRQNNEKLFF.

The chain is built from TRBV6-5 and TRBJ2-4; D gene unclear. The ends were cut back, 0 bases at V and 6 bases at J, with 9 bases in the middle. Germline V gene sequence: CDR1 MNHEY, CDR2 SVGAGI. The CDR3 totals 14 residues. CDR3 residues: CASSYSTSVNIQYF. In DNA form, the CDR3 reads TGTGCCAGCAGTTACTCGACCAGCGTAAACATTCAGTACTTC.

This rearrangement joins TRBV19 to TRBJ1-2; D is unclear. This CDR3 comprises 11 residues. Germline V gene data show CDR1 as LNHDA and CDR2 as SQIVND (reference sequence). V lost 5 bases and J lost 8, with 9 bases in between. CDR3 protein: CASSGGWGYTF. CDR3 sequence (DNA): TGTGCCAGTAGTGGAGGTTGGGGCTACACCTTC.

The chain joins TRBV15 to TRBJ2-7; D is unclear. This CDR3 is built from 14 residues. Germline V CDR1 and CDR2: LNHNV, YYDKDF (reference sequence). Trimming left V 1 base short and J 2 bases short, with 9 bases between. In DNA form, the CDR3 reads TGTGCCACCAGCAGAGTCGACTTAACCTACGAGCAGTACTTC. Its protein is CATSRVDLTYEQYF.

The genes are TRBV19 and TRBJ1-1, with D possibly matching TRBD1 (5 bases). The germline CDR1 and CDR2 sequences are LNHDA and SQIVND (reference sequence). This CDR3 has 14 amino acids. V was clipped by 5 bases and J by 1 base, with 11 bases between them. In DNA form, the CDR3 reads TGTGCCAGTAGTGTCGGACAAGCGAACACTGAAGCTTTCTTT. Translated, it gives CASSVGQANTEAFF.